This entry is about one TCR beta chain. Its antigen is unknown. These data come from a study of shared clonotypes between healthy human individuals. Whole-study findings and limits: Genetic and exposure-history diversity was limited by the few donors.

All donors qualified as healthy HIV-negative adults and had experienced no recent acute infections or vaccinations. The table came from immunoSEQ multiplex PCR; TCRdb's copy has only in-frame clones and leaves some out. Among millions of clones listed, around nine tenths were seen once. Germline V gene data show CDR1 as MNHEY and CDR2 as SVGAGI. V lost 5 bases to trimming and J lost 0 bases, with 11 bases between them. This CDR3 is built from 15 residues. This receptor was identified in a man between 18 and 29 years old in good health. Material: naive CD4+ T cells sorted from blood. Subset of the sample: CD45RA+ positively selected. The chain employs TRBV6-5 and TRBJ1-3; D is unclear. In DNA form, the CDR3 reads TGTGCCAGCAGTCGCTCCAGGAGCTCTGGAAACACCATATATTTT. Residues: CASSRSRSSGNTIYF.